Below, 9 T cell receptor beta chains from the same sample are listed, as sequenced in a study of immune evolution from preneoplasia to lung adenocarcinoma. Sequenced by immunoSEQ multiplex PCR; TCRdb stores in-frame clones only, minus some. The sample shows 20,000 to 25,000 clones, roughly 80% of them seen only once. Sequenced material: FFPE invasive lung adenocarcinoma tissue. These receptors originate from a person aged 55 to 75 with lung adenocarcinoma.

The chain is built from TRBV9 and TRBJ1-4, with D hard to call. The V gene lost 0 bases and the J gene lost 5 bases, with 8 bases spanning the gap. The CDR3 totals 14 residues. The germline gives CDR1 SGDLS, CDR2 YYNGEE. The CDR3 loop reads CASSVGTVNEKLFF. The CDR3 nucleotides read TGTGCCAGCAGCGTAGGAACAGTCAATGAAAAACTGTTTTTT.

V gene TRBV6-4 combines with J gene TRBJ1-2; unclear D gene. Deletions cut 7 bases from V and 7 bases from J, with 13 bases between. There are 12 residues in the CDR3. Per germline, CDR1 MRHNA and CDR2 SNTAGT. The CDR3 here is CASIVAAPGYTF. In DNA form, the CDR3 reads TGTGCCAGCATCGTAGCAGCCCCTGGCTACACCTTC.

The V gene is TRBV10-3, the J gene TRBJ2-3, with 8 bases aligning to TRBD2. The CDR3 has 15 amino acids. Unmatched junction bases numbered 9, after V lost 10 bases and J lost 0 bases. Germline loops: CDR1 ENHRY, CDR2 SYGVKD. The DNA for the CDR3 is TGTGCCACAAGTCAACGGACTAGCAGCACAGATACGCAGTATTTT. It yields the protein CATSQRTSSTDTQYF.

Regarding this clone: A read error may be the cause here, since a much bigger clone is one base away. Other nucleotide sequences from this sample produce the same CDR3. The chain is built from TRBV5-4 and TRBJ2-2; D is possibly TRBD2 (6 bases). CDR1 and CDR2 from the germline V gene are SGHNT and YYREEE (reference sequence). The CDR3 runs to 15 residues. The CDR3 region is CASSFVGGDTGELFF. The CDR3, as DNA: TGTGCCAGCAGCTTTGTGGGAGGAGACACCGGGGAGTTGTTTTTT.

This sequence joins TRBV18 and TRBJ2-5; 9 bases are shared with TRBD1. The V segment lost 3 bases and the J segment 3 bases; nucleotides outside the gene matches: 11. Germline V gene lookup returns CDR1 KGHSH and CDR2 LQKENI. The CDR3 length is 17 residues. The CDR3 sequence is CASSPRGRGQGEETQYF. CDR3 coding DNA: TGTGCCAGCTCACCCCGAGGGAGGGGACAGGGTGAAGAGACCCAGTACTTC.

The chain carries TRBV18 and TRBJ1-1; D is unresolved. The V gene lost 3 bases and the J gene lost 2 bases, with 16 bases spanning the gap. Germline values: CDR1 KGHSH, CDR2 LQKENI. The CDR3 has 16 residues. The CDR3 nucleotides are TGTGCCAGCTCACCGGGAGGGAGGAGCTATAACACTGAAGCTTTCTTT. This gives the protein CASSPGGRSYNTEAFF. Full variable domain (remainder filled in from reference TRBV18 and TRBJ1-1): NAGVMQNPRHLVRRRGQEARLRCSPMKGHSHVYWYRQLPEEGLKFMVYLQKENIIDESGMPKERFSAEFPKEGPSILRIQQVVRGDSAAYFCASSPGGRSYNTEAFFGQGTRLTVV.

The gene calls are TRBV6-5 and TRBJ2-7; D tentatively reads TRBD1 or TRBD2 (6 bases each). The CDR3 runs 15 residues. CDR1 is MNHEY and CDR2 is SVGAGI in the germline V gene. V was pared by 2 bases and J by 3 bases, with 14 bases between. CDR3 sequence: CASSYRDGGLYEQYF. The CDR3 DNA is TGTGCCAGCAGTTACCGGGACGGGGGCCTCTACGAGCAGTACTTC.

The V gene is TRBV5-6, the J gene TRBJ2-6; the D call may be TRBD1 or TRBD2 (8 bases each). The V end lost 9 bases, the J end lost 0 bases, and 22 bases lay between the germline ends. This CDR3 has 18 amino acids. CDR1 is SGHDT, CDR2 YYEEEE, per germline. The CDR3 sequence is CATGGGTGLSSGANVLTF. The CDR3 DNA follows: TGTGCCACCGGGGGGGGGACAGGACTAAGCTCTGGGGCCAACGTCCTGACTTTC.

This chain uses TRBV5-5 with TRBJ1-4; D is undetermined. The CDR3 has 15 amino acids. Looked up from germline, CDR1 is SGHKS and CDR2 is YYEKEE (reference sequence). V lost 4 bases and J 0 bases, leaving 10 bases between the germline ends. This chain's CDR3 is CASSPRTATNEKLFF. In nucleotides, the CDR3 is TGTGCCAGCAGCCCTAGGACGGCAACTAATGAAAAACTGTTTTTT.